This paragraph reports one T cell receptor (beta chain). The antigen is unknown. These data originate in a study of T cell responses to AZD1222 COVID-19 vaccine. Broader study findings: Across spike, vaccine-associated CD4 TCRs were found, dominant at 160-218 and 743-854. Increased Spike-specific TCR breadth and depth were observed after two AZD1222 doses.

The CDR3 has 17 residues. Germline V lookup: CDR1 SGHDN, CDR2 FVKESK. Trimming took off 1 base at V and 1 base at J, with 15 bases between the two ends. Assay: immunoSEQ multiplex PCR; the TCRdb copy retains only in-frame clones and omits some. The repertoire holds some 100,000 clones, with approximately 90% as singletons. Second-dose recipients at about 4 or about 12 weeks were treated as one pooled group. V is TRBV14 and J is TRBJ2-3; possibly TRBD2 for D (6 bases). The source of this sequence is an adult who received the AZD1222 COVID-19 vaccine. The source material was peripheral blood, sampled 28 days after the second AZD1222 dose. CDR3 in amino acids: CASSQAGRGLRTDTQYF. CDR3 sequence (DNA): TGTGCCAGCAGCCAAGCCGGGCGGGGTCTTCGCACAGATACGCAGTATTTT.